This TCR beta chain was retrieved from a study of blood T cell repertoires in COVID-19. Produced via immunoSEQ multiplex PCR; TCRdb's table is partial and in-frame only. The sample has hundreds of thousands of clones; approximately 80% are singletons. Trimming took 0 bases from V and 10 from J, leaving 12 bases between them. This CDR3 region has 14 residues. Germline-derived CDR1 and CDR2 are LGHDT and YNNKEL (reference sequence). In this sample, this clone turned up a few times. The sequencing input was peripheral blood. The V and J genes are TRBV3-1 (or the pseudogene TRBV3-2) and TRBJ1-4; maybe TRBD1 (5 bases). This receptor was obtained from a woman older than 75 with acute or convalescent COVID-19. The CDR3 DNA reads as TGTGCCAGCAGCCAAGATGCAGGTACAGGAAAACTGTTTTTT. As protein: CASSQDAGTGKLFF.